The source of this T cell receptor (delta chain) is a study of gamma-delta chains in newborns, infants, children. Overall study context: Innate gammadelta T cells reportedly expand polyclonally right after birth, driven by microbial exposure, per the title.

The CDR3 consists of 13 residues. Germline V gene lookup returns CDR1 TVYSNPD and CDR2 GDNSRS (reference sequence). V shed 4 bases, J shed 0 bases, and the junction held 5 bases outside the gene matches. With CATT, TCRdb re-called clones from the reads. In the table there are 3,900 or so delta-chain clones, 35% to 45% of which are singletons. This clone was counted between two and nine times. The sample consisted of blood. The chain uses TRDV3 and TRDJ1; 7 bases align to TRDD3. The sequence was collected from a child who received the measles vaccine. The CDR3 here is CASPGGYTDKLIF. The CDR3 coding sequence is TGTGCCTCTCCCGGGGGATACACCGATAAACTCATCTTT.